These 24 T cell receptor beta chains came from one sample sequenced in a study of T cell responses to AZD1222 COVID-19 vaccine (dated by TCRdb to the early 2020s). In the paper's terms, the time point label means: baseline before first vaccination. Library creation used the immunoSEQ multiplex PCR assay. TCRdb holds this immuneACCESS table with in-frame rearrangements only. Some clones are missing; in checked studies, unresolved V genes explain under half, and the rest has no known cause. The sample yields approximately 130,000 clones; over 90% were counted once. The top ten hold 0.91% of the sample. The sample in question was peripheral blood, obtained on day 0 of AZD1222 vaccination. These receptors originate from an adult in good health.

The rearrangement joins TRBV7-8 to TRBJ2-5, with D uncertain. The CDR3 totals 16 residues. The V gene's germline CDR1 is SGHVS and CDR2 FQNEAQ. Deletions cut 5 bases from V and 2 bases from J, with 18 bases between. The CDR3 loop reads CASSRRAPGLQETQYF. CDR3 nucleotide sequence: TGTGCCAGCAGCCGGCGCGCACCGGGTCTTCAAGAGACCCAGTACTTC.

In nucleotides, the CDR3 is TGTGCCAGCAGCATCTGGGCTCTACCGGAGGGTGCTGGAAACACCATATATTTT. This gives the protein CASSIWALPEGAGNTIYF. The rearrangement links TRBV7-9 to TRBJ1-3; the D is unclear. Between the trimmed V and J ends, which lost 5 bases and 2 bases, there was a span of 22 bases. CDR3 length: 18 amino acids. The V gene's germline CDR1 is SEHNR and CDR2 FQNEAQ (reference sequence).

The chain joins TRBV5-1 to TRBJ1-1; 9 nucleotides align to TRBD1. V gave up 0 bases and J gave up 3 bases; unmatched junction bases: 6. The CDR3 has 16 amino acids. Germline lookup yields CDR1 SGHRS and CDR2 YFSETQ. CDR3 coding DNA: TGCGCCAGCAGCTTGGGACAGGGGGGCCGGGACACTGAAGCTTTCTTT. This sequence encodes CASSLGQGGRDTEAFF.

J is TRBJ2-1 and V is TRBV5-1, with TRBD1 as a possible D gene (6 bases). V dropped 6 bases and J dropped 0 bases, with 7 bases sitting between them. The CDR3 is 13 residues long. Germline V CDR1 and CDR2: SGHRS, YFSETQ. CDR3 coding DNA: TGCGCCAGCACAGGGGTCTCCTACAATGAGCAGTTCTTC. Translation gives CASTGVSYNEQFF.

This rearrangement joins TRBV19 to TRBJ1-1; 10 positions agree with TRBD1. This CDR3 contains 13 residues. From germline, CDR1 is LNHDA and CDR2 SQIVND (reference sequence). With 5 bases clipped from V and 8 bases from J, the junction kept 5 bases outside the gene matches. CDR3 in amino acids: CASSPWDRGEAFF. DNA for the CDR3: TGTGCCAGTAGTCCGTGGGACAGGGGAGAAGCTTTCTTT.

The genes are TRBV12-3 or TRBV12-4 and TRBJ1-6, with D perhaps TRBD1 (5 bases). The CDR3 consists of 13 residues. Trimming stripped 3 bases from V and 9 bases from J, with 9 bases between. The CDR3 DNA is TGTGCCAGCAGTTTCTTAAGGGGTTCACCCCTCCACTTT. Protein sequence: CASSFLRGSPLHF.

This sequence joins TRBV7-9 and TRBJ1-1; 7 nucleotides line up with TRBD1. With 5 bases clipped from V and 7 bases from J, the junction kept 10 bases outside the gene matches. This CDR3 spans 14 amino acids. Per the germline V gene, CDR1 is SEHNR and CDR2 is FQNEAQ (reference sequence). CDR3 amino acids: CASSPGQRLFEAFF. As DNA, the CDR3 is TGTGCCAGCAGCCCGGGACAGCGCTTGTTTGAAGCTTTCTTT.

The chain is built from TRBV2 and TRBJ2-7, with D possibly TRBD1 on 6 matching bases. Germline CDR1 SNHLY, CDR2 FYNNEI. The CDR3 length is 15 residues. Trimming removed 4 bases from V and 4 bases from J, with 17 bases in between. The chain's CDR3 is CASSVFRGDGYEQYF. For the CDR3, the DNA is TGTGCCAGCAGTGTATTCAGGGGCGATGGATACGAGCAGTACTTC.

The chain joins TRBV19 to TRBJ2-7; 7 positions match TRBD2. V was clipped by 6 bases and J by 2 bases; unmatched bases: 4. CDR3 length: 13 amino acids. Germline V gene data show CDR1 as LNHDA and CDR2 as SQIVND (reference sequence). The CDR3 nucleotides read TGTGCCAGTAGGGGAGGGGCCCCCTACGAGCAGTACTTC. It is translated as CASRGGAPYEQYF.

V usage is TRBV19 and J usage is TRBJ1-2, with D possibly TRBD1 on 5 matching bases. The CDR3 runs to 15 residues. Germline V gene data show CDR1 as LNHDA and CDR2 as SQIVND (reference sequence). With 2 bases removed from V and 3 bases from J, the gap between germline ends came to 13 bases. CDR3 sequence: CASSIPGLHDYGYTF. CDR3 DNA: TGTGCCAGTAGTATACCGGGGCTTCATGACTATGGCTACACCTTC. Supplemented by reference TRBV19 and TRBJ1-2, the full variable domain reads DGGITQSPKYLFRKEGQNVTLSCEQNLNHDAMYWYRQDPGQGLRLIYYSQIVNDFQKGDIAEGYSVSREKKESFPLTVTSAQKNPTAFYLCASSIPGLHDYGYTFGSGTRLTVV.

The V and J genes are TRBV7-9 and TRBJ1-3; D is uncertain. V was pared by 7 bases and J by 4 bases, with 17 bases between. The CDR3 covers 15 residues. The V gene's germline CDR1 is SEHNR and CDR2 FQNEAQ (reference sequence). DNA for the CDR3: TGTGCCAGCAAAACAGCGGACCCTTCGGGAAACACCATATATTTT. Its translation is CASKTADPSGNTIYF.

The chain couples TRBV15 to TRBJ2-2; TRBD1 or TRBD2 may be the D gene (5 bases each). V gave up 1 base and J gave up 5 bases, with 8 bases separating them. The germline V gene has CDR1 LNHNV and CDR2 YYDKDF (reference sequence). The CDR3 has 14 residues. CDR3 DNA sequence: TGTGCCACCAGCAGAGGGGGCGGGACCGGGGAGCTGTTTTTT. It specifies CATSRGGGTGELFF. The variable domain in full, completed from reference TRBV15 and TRBJ2-2, reads DAMVIQNPRYQVTQFGKPVTLSCSQTLNHNVMYWYQQKSSQAPKLLFHYYDKDFNNEADTPDNFQSRRPNTSFCFLDIRSPGLGDTAMYLCATSRGGGTGELFFGEGSRLTVL.

This clone occurred once. Here the CDR3 DNA reads TGTGCCAGCAAACAAGTATTTAGGGGCGAAGCTTTCTTT. The encoded protein is CASKQVFRGEAFF. The chain recombines TRBV11-2 with TRBJ1-1; tentatively, D is TRBD1 (5 bases). The CDR3 sequence is 13 residues long. With 7 bases removed from V and 8 bases from J, the gap between germline ends came to 17 bases. Germline CDR1 and CDR2: SGHAT and FQNNGV.

Written as DNA, the CDR3 is TGCGCCAGCAGCTTGGGTGGGAGCGAGCAGTACTTC. Translating it yields CASSLGGSEQYF. V and J are TRBV5-1 and TRBJ2-7, with D perhaps TRBD2 (5 bases). V lost 0 bases and J 6 bases, leaving 7 bases between the germline ends. The germline gives CDR1 SGHRS, CDR2 YFSETQ. The CDR3 sequence is 12 residues long.

The chain joins TRBV7-2 to TRBJ1-1, with D unresolved. This CDR3 contains 15 residues. Between the trimmed V and J ends, which lost 2 bases and 2 bases, there was a span of 12 bases. Germline V gives CDR1 SGHTA, CDR2 FQGNSA. CDR3 nucleotides: TGTGCCAGCAGCTTATGGCGGCAGGTCAACACTGAAGCTTTCTTT. Translated, it gives CASSLWRQVNTEAFF.

V gene TRBV6-5 combines with J gene TRBJ1-5, with D unclear. CDR3 size: 14 residues. Germline CDR1 is MNHEY and CDR2 is SVGAGI. V was pared by 5 bases and J by 10 bases, with 18 bases between. As DNA, the CDR3 is TGTGCCAGCAGTCGTAAAGAACCACGCCAACCCCAGCATTTT. As protein: CASSRKEPRQPQHF.

The chain employs TRBV6-2 or TRBV6-3 and TRBJ2-3, with 12 bases identical to TRBD2. V was clipped by 2 bases and J by 0 bases; unmatched bases: 12. The CDR3 covers 20 residues. Germline-derived CDR1 and CDR2 are MNHEY and SVGEGT. CDR3 DNA sequence: TGTGCCAGCAGTTACCCTACTAGCGGGGGGTCGATCTATAGCACAGATACGCAGTATTTT. Amino acids: CASSYPTSGGSIYSTDTQYF.

This clone occurred once. J is TRBJ1-2 and V is TRBV5-1; no firm D call. CDR3 size: 13 residues. V gave up 1 base and J gave up 6 bases, with 10 bases separating them. The germline CDR1 and CDR2 sequences are SGHRS and YFSETQ. Here the CDR3 DNA reads TGCGCCAGCAGCTTGCCCAACTCGGATGGCTACACCTTC. This codes for CASSLPNSDGYTF.

V gene TRBV5-1 combines with J gene TRBJ2-7; TRBD1 matches 7 bases. From germline, CDR1 is SGHRS and CDR2 YFSETQ. This CDR3 has 15 residues. With 0 bases clipped from V and 3 bases from J, the junction kept 6 bases outside the gene matches. The CDR3 loop is CASSLGQGSVYEQYF. For the CDR3, the DNA is TGCGCCAGCAGCTTGGGACAGGGTAGTGTCTACGAGCAGTACTTC. The complete variable domain, with remaining parts taken from reference TRBV5-1 and TRBJ2-7, reads KAGVTQTPRYLIKTRGQQVTLSCSPISGHRSVSWYQQTPGQGLQFLFEYFSETQRNKGNFPGRFSGRQFSNSRSEMNVSTLELGDSALYLCASSLGQGSVYEQYFGPGTRLTVT.

The V and J genes are TRBV6-5 and TRBJ1-1; D is undetermined. CDR1 is MNHEY, CDR2 SVGAGI, per germline. Trimming stripped 7 bases from V and 3 bases from J, with 12 bases between. This CDR3 spans 13 amino acids. The CDR3 bases are TGTGCCAGCACCGAACCTTGGGACACTGAAGCTTTCTTT. Translating it yields CASTEPWDTEAFF.

The chain combines TRBV7-8 with TRBJ1-5, with 7 bases aligning to TRBD1. CDR1 SGHVS and CDR2 FQNEAQ come from the germline V gene. The CDR3 runs to 14 residues. V was pared by 5 bases and J by 5 bases, with 6 bases of the junction left unmatched. The CDR3 spells CASSHGTAYQPQHF. DNA for the CDR3: TGTGCCAGCAGCCACGGGACAGCATATCAGCCCCAGCATTTT.

This chain uses TRBV6-1 with TRBJ1-2; the D is unclear. CDR3 length: 13 residues. Deletions cut 3 bases from V and 13 bases from J, with 18 bases between. The germline V gene has CDR1 MNHNS and CDR2 SASEGT. The CDR3 is CASSDPPTEDPTF. Here the CDR3 DNA reads TGTGCCAGCAGTGACCCTCCCACAGAGGACCCCACCTTC.

V usage is TRBV6-1 and J usage is TRBJ1-1; no firm D call. This CDR3 region has 15 residues. Germline V CDR1 and CDR2: MNHNS, SASEGT. V dropped 2 bases and J dropped 0 bases, with 10 bases sitting between them. The DNA for the CDR3 is TGTGCCAGCAGTGAACTCGCAGCTATGAACACTGAAGCTTTCTTT. As protein: CASSELAAMNTEAFF.

Concerning this clone itself: The junction departs from the called germline gene at one end, perhaps through a read error. The J gene is TRBJ1-2, the V gene TRBV5-6, with D possibly TRBD1 on 6 matching bases. Germline V gene lookup returns CDR1 SGHDT and CDR2 YYEEEE. The CDR3 has 13 amino acids. Here the CDR3 DNA reads TGTGCCAGCAGCTTGGGCCGTAGGGGGGACTACACTTTC. Its translation: CASSLGRRGDYTF.